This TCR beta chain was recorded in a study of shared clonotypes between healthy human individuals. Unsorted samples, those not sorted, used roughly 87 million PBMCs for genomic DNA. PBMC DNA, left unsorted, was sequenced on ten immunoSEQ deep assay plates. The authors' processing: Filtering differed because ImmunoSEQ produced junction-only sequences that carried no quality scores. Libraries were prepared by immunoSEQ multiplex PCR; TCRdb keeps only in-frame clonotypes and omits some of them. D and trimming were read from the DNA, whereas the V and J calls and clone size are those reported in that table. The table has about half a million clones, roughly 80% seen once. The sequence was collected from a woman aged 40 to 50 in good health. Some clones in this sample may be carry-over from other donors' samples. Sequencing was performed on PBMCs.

CDR3 DNA sequence: TGTGCCAGTACTAAGGGCGCCTATGGCTACACCTTC. It is translated as CASTKGAYGYTF. The chain recombines TRBV19 with TRBJ1-2, with D hard to call. This CDR3 has 12 residues. The V end lost 7 bases, the J end lost 4 bases, and 10 bases lay between the germline ends. Germline-derived CDR1 and CDR2 are LNHDA and SQIVND (reference sequence).